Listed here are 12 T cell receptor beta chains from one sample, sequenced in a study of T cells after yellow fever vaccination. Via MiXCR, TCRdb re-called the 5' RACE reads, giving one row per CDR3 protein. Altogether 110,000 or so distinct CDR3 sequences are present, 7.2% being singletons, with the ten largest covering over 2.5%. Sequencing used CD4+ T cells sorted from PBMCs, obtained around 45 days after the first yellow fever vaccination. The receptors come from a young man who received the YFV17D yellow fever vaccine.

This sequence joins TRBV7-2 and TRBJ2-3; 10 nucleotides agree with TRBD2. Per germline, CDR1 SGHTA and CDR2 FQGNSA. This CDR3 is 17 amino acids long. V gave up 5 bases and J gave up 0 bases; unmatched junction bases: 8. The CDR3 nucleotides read TGTGCCAGCAGCAACAAGCGGGGGGGCACTAGCACAGATACGCAGTATTTT. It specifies CASSNKRGGTSTDTQYF.

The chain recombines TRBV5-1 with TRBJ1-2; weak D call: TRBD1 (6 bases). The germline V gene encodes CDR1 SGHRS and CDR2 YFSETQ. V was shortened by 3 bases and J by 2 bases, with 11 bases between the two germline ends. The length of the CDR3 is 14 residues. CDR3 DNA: TGCGCCAGCAGCTCGGGACAAATAAACTATGGCTACACCTTC. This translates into CASSSGQINYGYTF.

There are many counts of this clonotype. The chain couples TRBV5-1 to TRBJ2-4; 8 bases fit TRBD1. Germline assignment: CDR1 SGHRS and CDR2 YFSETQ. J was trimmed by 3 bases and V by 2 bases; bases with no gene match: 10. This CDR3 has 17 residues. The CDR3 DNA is TGCGCCAGCAGCTTCGGACAGGGAAGTTATGGCAAAAACATTCAGTACTTC. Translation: CASSFGQGSYGKNIQYF.

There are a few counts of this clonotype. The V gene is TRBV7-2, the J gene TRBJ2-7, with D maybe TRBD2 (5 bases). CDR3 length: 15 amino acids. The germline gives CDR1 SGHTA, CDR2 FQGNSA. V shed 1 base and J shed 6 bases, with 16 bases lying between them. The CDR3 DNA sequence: TGTGCCAGCAGCTTAGTTCCCGGGATAAGTTTCGAGCAGTACTTC. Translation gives CASSLVPGISFEQYF.

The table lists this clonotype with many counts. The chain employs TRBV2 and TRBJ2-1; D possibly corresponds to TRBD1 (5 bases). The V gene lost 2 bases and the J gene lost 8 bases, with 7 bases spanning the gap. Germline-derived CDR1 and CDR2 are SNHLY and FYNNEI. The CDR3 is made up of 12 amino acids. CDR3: CASSESGYEQFF. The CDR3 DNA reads TGTGCCAGCAGTGAATCAGGGTATGAGCAGTTCTTC.

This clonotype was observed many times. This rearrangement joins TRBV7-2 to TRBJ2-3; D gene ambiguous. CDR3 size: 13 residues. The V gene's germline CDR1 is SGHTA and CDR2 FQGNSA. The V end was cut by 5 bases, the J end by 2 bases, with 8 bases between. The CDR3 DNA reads TGTGCCAGCAGCCCAACCCACACAGATACGCAGTATTTT. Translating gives CASSPTHTDTQYF.

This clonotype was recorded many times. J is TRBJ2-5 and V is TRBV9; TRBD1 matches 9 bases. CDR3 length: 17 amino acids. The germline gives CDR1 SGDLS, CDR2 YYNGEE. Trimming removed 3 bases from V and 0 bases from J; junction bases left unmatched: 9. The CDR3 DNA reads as TGTGCCAGCAGCGACCCCGACAGGGGGGTGAACCAAGAGACCCAGTACTTC. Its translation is CASSDPDRGVNQETQYF.

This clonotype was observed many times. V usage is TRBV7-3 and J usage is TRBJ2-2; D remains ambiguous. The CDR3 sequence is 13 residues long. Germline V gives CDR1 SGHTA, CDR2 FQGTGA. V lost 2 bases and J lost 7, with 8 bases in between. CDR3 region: CASSLGRNGELFF. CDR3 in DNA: TGTGCCAGCAGCTTAGGACGAAACGGGGAGCTGTTTTTT.

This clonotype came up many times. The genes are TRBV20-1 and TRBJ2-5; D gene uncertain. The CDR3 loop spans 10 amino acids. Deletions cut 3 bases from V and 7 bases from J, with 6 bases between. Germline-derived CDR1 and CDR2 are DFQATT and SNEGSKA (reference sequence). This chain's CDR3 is CSASRRTQYF. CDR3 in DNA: TGCAGTGCTAGCCGGAGGACCCAGTACTTC.

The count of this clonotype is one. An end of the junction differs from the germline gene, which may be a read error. The CDR3 DNA is TGTGCCACCAGCCTACCGGACAGGGGGACCGGGGAGCTGTTTTTT. Protein sequence: CATSLPDRGTGELFF. The chain employs TRBV3-1 and TRBJ2-2; 10 bases agree with TRBD1. From germline, CDR1 is LGHDT and CDR2 YNNKEL (reference sequence). The CDR3 covers 15 residues.

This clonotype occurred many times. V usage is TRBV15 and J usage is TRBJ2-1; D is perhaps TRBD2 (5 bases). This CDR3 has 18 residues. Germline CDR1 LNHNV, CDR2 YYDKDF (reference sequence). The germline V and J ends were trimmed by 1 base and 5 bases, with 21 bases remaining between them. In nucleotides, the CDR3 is TGTGCCACCAGCAGAGCTATACTCACTTCGGGAACTCACAATGAGCAGTTCTTC. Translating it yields CATSRAILTSGTHNEQFF.

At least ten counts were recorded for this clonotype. For the CDR3, the DNA is TGTGCCAGCAGCCAAGATACAGGGAGGGATGGCTACACCTTC. Its translation is CASSQDTGRDGYTF. The gene calls are TRBV4-2 and TRBJ1-2, with a weak D call TRBD1 (6 bases). CDR3 length equals 14 residues. Per the germline V gene, CDR1 is LGHNA and CDR2 is YNFKEQ. V was cut by 0 bases and J by 6 bases, with 11 bases left in between.